This T cell receptor beta chain was obtained from a study of CD8 T cells in ankylosing spondylitis. Construction of TCR beta libraries was performed using quantitative 5'-RACE with molecular barcodes. TCRdb analysed the 5' RACE reads with MiXCR anew, one entry per CDR3 protein. The sample yields about 220,000 distinct CDR3 sequences, roughly 10% seen once. Trimming took 7 bases from V and 3 from J; bases not matched to a gene: 12. Germline-derived CDR1 and CDR2 are LGHDT and YNNKEL (reference sequence). This CDR3 region has 18 residues. This TCR came from a male donor with ankylosing spondylitis or in good health (not recorded which). The specimen was blood, either unsorted or a sorted T cell fraction (not recorded which). The genes are TRBV3-1 and TRBJ2-2; 12 bases line up with TRBD1. CDR3 coding DNA: TGTGCCAGCACCCTTGCCGGGACAGGGGGCTATCACACCGGGGAGCTGTTTTTT. This sequence encodes CASTLAGTGGYHTGELFF.